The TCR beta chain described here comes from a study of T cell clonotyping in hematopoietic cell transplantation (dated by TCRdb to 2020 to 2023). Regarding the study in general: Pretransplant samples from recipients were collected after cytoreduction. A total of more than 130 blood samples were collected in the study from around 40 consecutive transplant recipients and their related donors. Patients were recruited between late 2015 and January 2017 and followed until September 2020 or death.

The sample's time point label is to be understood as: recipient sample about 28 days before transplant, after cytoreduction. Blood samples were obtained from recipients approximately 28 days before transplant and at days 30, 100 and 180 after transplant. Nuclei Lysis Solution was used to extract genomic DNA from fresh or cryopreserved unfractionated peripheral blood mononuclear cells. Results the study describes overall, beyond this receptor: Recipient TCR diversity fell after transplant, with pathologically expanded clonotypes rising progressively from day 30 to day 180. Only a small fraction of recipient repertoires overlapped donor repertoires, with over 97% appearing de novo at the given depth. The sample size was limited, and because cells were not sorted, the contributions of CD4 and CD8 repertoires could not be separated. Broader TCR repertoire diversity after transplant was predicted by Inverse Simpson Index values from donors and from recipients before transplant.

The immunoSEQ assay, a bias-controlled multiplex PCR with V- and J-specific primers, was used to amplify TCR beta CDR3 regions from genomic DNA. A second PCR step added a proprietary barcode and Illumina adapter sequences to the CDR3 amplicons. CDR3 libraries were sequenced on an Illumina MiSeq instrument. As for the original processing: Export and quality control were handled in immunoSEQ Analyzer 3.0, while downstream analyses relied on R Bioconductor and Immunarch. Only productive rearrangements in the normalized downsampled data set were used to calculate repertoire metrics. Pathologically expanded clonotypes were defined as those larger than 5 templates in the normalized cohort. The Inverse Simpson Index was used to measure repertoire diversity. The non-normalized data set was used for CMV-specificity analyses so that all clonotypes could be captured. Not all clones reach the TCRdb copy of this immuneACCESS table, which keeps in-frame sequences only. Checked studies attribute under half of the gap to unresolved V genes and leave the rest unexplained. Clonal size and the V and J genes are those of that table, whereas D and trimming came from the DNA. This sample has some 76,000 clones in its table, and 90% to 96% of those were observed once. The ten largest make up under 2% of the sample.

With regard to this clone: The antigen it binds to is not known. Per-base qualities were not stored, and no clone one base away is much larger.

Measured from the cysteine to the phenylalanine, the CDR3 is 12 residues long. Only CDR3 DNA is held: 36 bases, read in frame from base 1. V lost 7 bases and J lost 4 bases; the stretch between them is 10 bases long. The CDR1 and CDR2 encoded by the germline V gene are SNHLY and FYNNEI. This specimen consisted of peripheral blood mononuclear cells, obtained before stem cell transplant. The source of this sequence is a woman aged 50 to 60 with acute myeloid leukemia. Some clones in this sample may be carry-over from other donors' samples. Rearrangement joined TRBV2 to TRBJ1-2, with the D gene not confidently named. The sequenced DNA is TGTGCCAGCACTAGTGCCCTCTATGGCTACACCTTC. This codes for CASTSALYGYTF.